This T cell receptor (beta chain) was observed in a study of blood T cell repertoires in COVID-19. Here immunoSEQ multiplex PCR was the method, and the copy in TCRdb shows in-frame clones only, minus some. The sample has roughly 420,000 clones, 88% seen once. The V and J ends lost 7 bases and 4 bases respectively, with 20 bases between them. The CDR3 runs 17 residues. Germline values: CDR1 SNHLY, CDR2 FYNNEI. The age range of participants was about 18 to 89 years, with residence in about two dozen US areas. The rearrangement links TRBV2 to TRBJ1-6; D is possibly TRBD1 (5 bases). What was sequenced was PBMCs or T cells enriched from blood (not recorded which). This receptor was obtained from a woman in her 30s with acute COVID-19. The CDR3 nucleotides read TGTGCCAGCACCCCCGAAGGGGCAGGCGAGTATAATTCACCCCTCCACTTT. It translates to CASTPEGAGEYNSPLHF.